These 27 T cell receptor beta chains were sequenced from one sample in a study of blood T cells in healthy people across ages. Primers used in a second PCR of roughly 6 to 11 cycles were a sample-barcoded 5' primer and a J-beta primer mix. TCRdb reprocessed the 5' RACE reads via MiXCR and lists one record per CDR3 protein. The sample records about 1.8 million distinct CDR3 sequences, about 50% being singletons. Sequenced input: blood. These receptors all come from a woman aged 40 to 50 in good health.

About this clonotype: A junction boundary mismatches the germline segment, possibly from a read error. The CDR3 loop is CSARVGTNTYEQYF. CDR3 coding DNA: TGCAGTGCCAGAGTTGGGACGAATACCTACGAGCAGTACTTC. The chain carries TRBV20-1 and TRBJ2-7; either TRBD1 or TRBD2 may supply D (5 bases each). The germline gives CDR1 DFQATT, CDR2 SNEGSKA (reference sequence). The CDR3 loop spans 14 amino acids.

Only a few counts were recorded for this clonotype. The DNA of the CDR3 is TGTGCCAGCAGCTTAGCCCCCGCGGTTGGGGGGACTAATGAAAAACTGTTTTTT. Amino acid sequence: CASSLAPAVGGTNEKLFF. V is TRBV7-2 and J is TRBJ1-4, with a possible D match to TRBD1 (5 bases). Per the germline V gene, CDR1 is SGHTA and CDR2 is FQGNSA. V was shortened by 0 bases and J by 2 bases, with 16 bases between the two germline ends. CDR3 length: 18 residues.

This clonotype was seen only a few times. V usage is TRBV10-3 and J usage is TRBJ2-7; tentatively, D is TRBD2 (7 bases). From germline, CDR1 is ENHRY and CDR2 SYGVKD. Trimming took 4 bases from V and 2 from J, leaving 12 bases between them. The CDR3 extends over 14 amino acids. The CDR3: CAISARGGAYEQYF. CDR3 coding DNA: TGTGCCATCAGTGCAAGAGGGGGGGCCTACGAGCAGTACTTC.

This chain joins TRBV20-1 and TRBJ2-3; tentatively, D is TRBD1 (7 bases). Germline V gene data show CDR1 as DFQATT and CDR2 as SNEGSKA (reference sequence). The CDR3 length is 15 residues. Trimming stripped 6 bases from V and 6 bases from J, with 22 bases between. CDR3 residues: CSATERGRGGDTQYF. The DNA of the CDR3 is TGCAGTGCAACTGAGAGGGGGCGCGGAGGGGATACGCAGTATTTT.

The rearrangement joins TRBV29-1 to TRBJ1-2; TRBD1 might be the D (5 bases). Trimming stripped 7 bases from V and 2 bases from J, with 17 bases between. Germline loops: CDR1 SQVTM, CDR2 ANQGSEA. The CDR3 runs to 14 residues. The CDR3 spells CSAPARGGNYGYTF. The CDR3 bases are TGCAGCGCCCCTGCGCGGGGGGGGAACTATGGCTACACCTTC.

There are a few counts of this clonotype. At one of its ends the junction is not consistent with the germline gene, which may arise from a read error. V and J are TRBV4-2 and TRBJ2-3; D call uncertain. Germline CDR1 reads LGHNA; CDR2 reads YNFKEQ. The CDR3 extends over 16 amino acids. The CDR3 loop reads CASSQDLGFGTDTQYF. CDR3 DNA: TGCGCCAGCAGCCAAGATCTGGGTTTTGGCACAGATACGCAGTATTTT.

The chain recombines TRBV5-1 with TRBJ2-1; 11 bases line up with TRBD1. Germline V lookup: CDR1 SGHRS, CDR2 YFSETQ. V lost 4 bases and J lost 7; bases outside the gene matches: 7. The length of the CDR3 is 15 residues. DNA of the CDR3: TGCGCCAGCAGCCGCACGGGACAGGGGGTAAATGAGCAGTTCTTC. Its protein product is CASSRTGQGVNEQFF.

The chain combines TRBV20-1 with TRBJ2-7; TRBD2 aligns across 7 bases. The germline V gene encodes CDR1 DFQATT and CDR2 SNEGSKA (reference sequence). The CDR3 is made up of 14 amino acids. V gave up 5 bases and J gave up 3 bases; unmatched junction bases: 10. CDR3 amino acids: CSAPKTGRDYEQYF. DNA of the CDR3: TGCAGTGCTCCCAAAACGGGGAGGGACTACGAGCAGTACTTC.

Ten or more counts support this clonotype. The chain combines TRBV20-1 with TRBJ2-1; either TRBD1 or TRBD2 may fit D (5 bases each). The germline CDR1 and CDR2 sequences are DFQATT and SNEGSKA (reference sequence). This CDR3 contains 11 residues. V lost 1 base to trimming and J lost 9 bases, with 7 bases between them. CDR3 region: CSARVGTEQFF. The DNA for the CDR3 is TGCAGTGCTAGAGTGGGGACTGAGCAGTTCTTC.

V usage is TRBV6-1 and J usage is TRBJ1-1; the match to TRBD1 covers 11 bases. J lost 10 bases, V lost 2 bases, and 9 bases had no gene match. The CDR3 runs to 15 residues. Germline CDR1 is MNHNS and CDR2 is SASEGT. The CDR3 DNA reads TGTGCCAGCAGTGAAAGACCCCGGGACAGGGGGGGAGCTTTCTTT. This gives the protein CASSERPRDRGGAFF.

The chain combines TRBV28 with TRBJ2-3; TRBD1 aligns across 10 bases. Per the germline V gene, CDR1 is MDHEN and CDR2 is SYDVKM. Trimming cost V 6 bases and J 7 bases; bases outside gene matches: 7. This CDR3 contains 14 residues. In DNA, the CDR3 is TGTGCCAGCAGCGGGACAGGGGTTGTACATACGCAGTATTTT. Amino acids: CASSGTGVVHTQYF. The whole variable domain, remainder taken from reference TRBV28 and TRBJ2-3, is DVKVTQSSRYLVKRTGEKVFLECVQDMDHENMFWYRQDPGLGLRLIYFSYDVKMKEKGDIPEGYSVSREKKERFSLILESASTNQTSMYLCASSGTGVVHTQYFGPGTRLTVL.

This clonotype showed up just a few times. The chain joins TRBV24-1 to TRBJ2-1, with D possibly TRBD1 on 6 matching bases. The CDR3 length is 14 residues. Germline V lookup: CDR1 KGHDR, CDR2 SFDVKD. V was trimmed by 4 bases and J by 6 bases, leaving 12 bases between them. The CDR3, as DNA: TGTGCCACCAGTGACCTGGACAGCAGCAATGAGCAGTTCTTC. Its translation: CATSDLDSSNEQFF.

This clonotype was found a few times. CDR3 in DNA: TGTGCCAGCAGCCTCGCCTCCCCGGTCGGGGGCTACACCTTC. This translates into CASSLASPVGGYTF. The V call is TRBV7-9, the J call TRBJ1-2, with D hard to call. Germline CDR1 is SEHNR and CDR2 is FQNEAQ (reference sequence). Trimming left V 5 bases short and J 8 bases short, with 18 bases between. This CDR3 is built from 14 residues.

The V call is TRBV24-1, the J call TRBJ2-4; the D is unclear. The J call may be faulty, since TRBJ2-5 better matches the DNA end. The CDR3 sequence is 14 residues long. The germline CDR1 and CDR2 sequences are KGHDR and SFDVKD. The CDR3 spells CATSDSLIQETQYF. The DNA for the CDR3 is TGTGCCACCAGTGATTCACTCATCCAAGAGACCCAGTACTTC.

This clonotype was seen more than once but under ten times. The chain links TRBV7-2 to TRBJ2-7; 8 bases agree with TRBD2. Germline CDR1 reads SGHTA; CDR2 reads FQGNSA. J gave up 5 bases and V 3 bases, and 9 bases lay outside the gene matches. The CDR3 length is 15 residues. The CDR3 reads CASSFGPGGAHEQYF. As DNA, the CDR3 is TGTGCCAGCAGCTTCGGACCCGGGGGGGCTCACGAGCAGTACTTC.

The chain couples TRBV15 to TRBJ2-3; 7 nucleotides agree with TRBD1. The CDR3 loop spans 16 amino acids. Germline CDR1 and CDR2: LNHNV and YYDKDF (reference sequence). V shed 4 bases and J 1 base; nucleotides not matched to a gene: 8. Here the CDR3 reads CATSKGDRDGTDTQYF. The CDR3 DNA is TGTGCCACCAGCAAAGGCGACAGGGATGGCACAGATACGCAGTATTTT.

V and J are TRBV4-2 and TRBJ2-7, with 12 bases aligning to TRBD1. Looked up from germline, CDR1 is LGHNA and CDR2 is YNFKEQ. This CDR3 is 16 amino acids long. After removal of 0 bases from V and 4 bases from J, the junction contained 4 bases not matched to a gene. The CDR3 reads CASSQEGQGAMYEQYF. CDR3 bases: TGTGCCAGCAGCCAAGAGGGACAGGGGGCGATGTACGAGCAGTACTTC.

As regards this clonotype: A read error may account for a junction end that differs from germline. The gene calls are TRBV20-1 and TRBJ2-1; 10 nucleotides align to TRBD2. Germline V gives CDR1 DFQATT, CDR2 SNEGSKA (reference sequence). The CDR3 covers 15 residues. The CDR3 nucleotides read TGCAGCGCTAGTAGGGGGACTAGCGCGGTCTATGAGCAGTTCTTC. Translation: CSASRGTSAVYEQFF.

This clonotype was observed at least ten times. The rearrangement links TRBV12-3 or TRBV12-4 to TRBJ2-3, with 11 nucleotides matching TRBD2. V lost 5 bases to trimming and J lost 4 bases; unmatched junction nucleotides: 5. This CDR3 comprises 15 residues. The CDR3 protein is CASSPLAGGSDTQYF. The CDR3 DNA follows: TGTGCCAGCAGTCCGCTAGCGGGGGGTTCAGATACGCAGTATTTT.

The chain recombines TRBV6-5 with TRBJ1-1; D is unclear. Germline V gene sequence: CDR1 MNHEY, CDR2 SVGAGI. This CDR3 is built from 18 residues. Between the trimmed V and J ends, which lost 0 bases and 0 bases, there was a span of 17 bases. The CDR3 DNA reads TGTGCCAGCAGTTACTCGATCCAAGGAATAAAATTGAACACTGAAGCTTTCTTT. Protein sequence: CASSYSIQGIKLNTEAFF.

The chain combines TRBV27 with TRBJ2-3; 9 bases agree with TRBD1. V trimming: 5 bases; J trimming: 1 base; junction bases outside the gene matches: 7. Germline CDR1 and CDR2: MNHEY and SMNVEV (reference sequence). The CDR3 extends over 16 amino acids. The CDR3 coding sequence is TGTGCCAGCAGTACCGGGACAGGGATCCGCACAGATACGCAGTATTTT. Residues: CASSTGTGIRTDTQYF.

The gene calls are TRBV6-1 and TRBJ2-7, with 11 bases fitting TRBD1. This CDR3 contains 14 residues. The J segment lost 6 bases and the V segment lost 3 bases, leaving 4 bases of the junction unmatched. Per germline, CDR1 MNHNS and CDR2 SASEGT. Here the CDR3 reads CASSDGTGGIEQYF. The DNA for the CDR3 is TGTGCCAGCAGTGATGGGACAGGGGGGATCGAGCAGTACTTC.

The CDR3: CASSADIYEQYF. The CDR3 DNA follows: TGTGCCAGCAGTGCGGACATATACGAGCAGTACTTC. J is TRBJ2-7 and V is TRBV12-3 or TRBV12-4, with D possibly matching TRBD1 (5 bases). Trimming took off 5 bases at V and 4 bases at J, with 9 bases between the two ends. The CDR3 consists of 12 residues.

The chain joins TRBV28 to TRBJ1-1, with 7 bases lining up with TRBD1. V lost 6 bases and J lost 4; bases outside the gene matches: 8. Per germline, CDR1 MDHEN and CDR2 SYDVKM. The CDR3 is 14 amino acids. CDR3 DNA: TGTGCCAGCAGAGAGACAGGGCGGGTCACTGAAGCTTTCTTT. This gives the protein CASRETGRVTEAFF.

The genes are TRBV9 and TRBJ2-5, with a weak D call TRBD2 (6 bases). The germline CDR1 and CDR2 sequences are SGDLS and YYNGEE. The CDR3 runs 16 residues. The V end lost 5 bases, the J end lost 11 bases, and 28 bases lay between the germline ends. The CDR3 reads CASSIRGGAIYNEQYF. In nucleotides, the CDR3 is TGTGCCAGCAGTATTCGTGGCGGGGCTATTTACAATGAGCAGTACTTC.

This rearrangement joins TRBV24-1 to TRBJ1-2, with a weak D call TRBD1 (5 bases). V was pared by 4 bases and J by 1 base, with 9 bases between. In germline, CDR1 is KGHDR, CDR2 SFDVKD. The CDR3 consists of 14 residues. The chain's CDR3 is CATSETERNYGYTF. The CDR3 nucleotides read TGTGCCACCAGTGAGACAGAACGTAACTATGGCTACACCTTC.

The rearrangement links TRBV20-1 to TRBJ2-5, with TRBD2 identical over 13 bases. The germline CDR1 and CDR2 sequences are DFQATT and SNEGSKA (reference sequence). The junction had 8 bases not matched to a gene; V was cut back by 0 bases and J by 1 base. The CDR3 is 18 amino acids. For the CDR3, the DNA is TGCAGTGCTAGAGACCCGGGACTAGCGGGGCCTTTCCAAGAGACCCAGTACTTC. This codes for CSARDPGLAGPFQETQYF.